The present entry profiles one TCR beta chain with its context. Both 60 Vbeta primers and 13 Jbeta primers went into the PCR. Here immunoSEQ multiplex PCR was the method, and the copy in TCRdb shows in-frame clones only, minus some. This sample yields some 110,000 clones, of which roughly two thirds are seen a single time; approximately 3% belongs to the top ten. This record belongs to a study of cytomegalovirus exposure and HLA in healthy donors. V was pared by 0 bases and J by 8 bases, with 12 bases between. CDR1 is SGHRS and CDR2 is YFSETQ in the germline V gene. CDR3 length: 15 amino acids. The sample comprised PBMCs. The sequence was collected from a man aged 25 to 45 in good health and CMV-seronegative. The chain uses TRBV5-1 and TRBJ1-6; the D gene is possibly TRBD1 (5 bases). The chain's CDR3 is CASSLGAGRDSPLHF. CDR3 DNA: TGCGCCAGCAGCTTGGGTGCAGGGAGGGATTCACCCCTCCACTTT.